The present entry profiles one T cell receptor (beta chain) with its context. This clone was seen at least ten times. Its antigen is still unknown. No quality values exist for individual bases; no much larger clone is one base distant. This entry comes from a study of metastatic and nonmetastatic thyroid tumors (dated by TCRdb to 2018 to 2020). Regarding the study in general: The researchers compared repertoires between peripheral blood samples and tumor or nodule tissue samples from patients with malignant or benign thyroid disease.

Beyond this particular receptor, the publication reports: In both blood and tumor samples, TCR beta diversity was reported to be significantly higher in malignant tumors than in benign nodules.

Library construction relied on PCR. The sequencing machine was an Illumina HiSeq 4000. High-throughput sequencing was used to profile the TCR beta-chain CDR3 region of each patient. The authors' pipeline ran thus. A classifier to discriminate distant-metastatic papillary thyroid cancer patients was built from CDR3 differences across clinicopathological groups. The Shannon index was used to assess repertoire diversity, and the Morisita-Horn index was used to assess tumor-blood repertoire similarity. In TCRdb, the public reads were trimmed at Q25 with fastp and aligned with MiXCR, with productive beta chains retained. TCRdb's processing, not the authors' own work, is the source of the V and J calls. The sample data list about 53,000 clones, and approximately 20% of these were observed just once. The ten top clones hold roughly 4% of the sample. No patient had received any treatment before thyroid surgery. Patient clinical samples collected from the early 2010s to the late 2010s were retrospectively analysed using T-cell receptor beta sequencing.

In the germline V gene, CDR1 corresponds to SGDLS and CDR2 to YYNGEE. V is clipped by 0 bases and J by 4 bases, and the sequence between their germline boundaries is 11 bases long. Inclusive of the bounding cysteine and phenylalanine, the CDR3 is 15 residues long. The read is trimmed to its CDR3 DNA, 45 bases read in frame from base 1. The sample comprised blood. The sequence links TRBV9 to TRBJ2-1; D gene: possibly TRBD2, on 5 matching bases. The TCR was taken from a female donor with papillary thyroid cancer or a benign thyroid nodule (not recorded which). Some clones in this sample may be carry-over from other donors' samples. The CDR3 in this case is CASSVVASLYNEQFF. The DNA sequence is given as TGTGCCAGCAGCGTAGTGGCTAGCCTATACAATGAGCAGTTCTTC.